Each of the 18 T cell receptor beta chains below was sequenced from the same sample in a study of blood T cell repertoires in COVID-19. Clones were read by immunoSEQ multiplex PCR, and TCRdb kept only the in-frame ones, dropping some. In the table there are a few hundred thousand clones, under 90% of which are singletons. Sequences were obtained from peripheral blood. These receptor sequences come from a woman aged 40 to 55 who had recovered from COVID-19.

The V call is TRBV7-8, the J call TRBJ2-5, with 12 bases matching TRBD2. The J segment lost 5 bases and the V segment lost 5 bases, leaving 18 bases of the junction unmatched. Germline CDR1 reads SGHVS; CDR2 reads FQNEAQ. The CDR3 runs 19 residues. CDR3 residues: CASSPRARGLAGPGETQYF. In nucleotides, the CDR3 is TGTGCCAGCAGCCCTAGAGCGAGGGGACTAGCGGGCCCTGGGGAGACCCAGTACTTC.

This clone turned up a few times. The gene calls are TRBV3-1 (or the pseudogene TRBV3-2) and TRBJ2-7, with D maybe TRBD1 (6 bases). CDR1 and CDR2 (germline): LGHDT, YNNKEL (reference sequence). The ends were cut back, 1 base at V and 1 base at J, with 11 bases in the middle. The CDR3 consists of 15 residues. CDR3: CASSQARGFSYEQYF. CDR3 DNA: TGTGCCAGCAGCCAAGCTAGGGGGTTTTCCTACGAGCAGTACTTC.

This clone was seen only once. V usage is TRBV9 and J usage is TRBJ2-2; D possibly corresponds to TRBD2 (6 bases). Per the germline V gene, CDR1 is SGDLS and CDR2 is YYNGEE. The CDR3 runs 15 residues. V was pared by 3 bases and J by 3 bases, with 12 bases between. The CDR3 spells CASSGGVADTGELFF. Here the CDR3 DNA reads TGTGCCAGCAGCGGGGGGGTAGCGGACACCGGGGAGCTGTTTTTT.

The gene calls are TRBV7-6 and TRBJ2-1; a possible D gene is TRBD2 (5 bases). V lost 3 bases and J lost 0, with 12 bases in between. This CDR3 has 16 amino acids. CDR1 is SGHVS and CDR2 is FNYEAQ in the germline V gene. The CDR3 reads CASSLERSGSYNEQFF. Written as DNA, the CDR3 is TGTGCCAGCAGCTTGGAACGCAGCGGCTCCTACAATGAGCAGTTCTTC.

V gene TRBV5-4 combines with J gene TRBJ2-3, with 9 bases identical to TRBD1. The CDR3 is made up of 17 amino acids. Germline-derived CDR1 and CDR2 are SGHNT and YYREEE (reference sequence). Losses at the gene ends were 1 base for V and 0 bases for J; bases not matched to a gene: 6. The chain's CDR3 is CASSLPAGQGSTDTQYF. In nucleotides, the CDR3 is TGTGCCAGCAGCTTGCCCGCTGGACAGGGGAGCACAGATACGCAGTATTTT.

This chain links TRBV4-2 with TRBJ2-7; TRBD2 might be the D (5 bases). V lost 0 bases and J lost 0, with 12 bases in between. This CDR3 is 16 amino acids long. In germline, CDR1 is LGHNA, CDR2 YNFKEQ. CDR3 in amino acids: CASSQDERESSYEQYF. The CDR3 DNA reads as TGTGCCAGCAGCCAAGATGAGAGGGAAAGCTCCTACGAGCAGTACTTC.

V is TRBV24-1 and J is TRBJ2-3, with D perhaps matching TRBD1 (5 bases). Trimming left V 3 bases short and J 1 base short, with 7 bases between. This CDR3 comprises 14 residues. CDR1 and CDR2 from the germline V gene are KGHDR and SFDVKD. This chain's CDR3 is CATSDDRGTDTQYF. CDR3 in DNA: TGTGCCACCAGTGATGACAGAGGCACAGATACGCAGTATTTT.

This chain links TRBV7-3 with TRBJ2-3, with TRBD1 matching over 11 bases. The germline gives CDR1 SGHTA, CDR2 FQGTGA. Trimming removed 5 bases from V and 6 bases from J; junction bases left unmatched: 7. The CDR3 length is 15 residues. The CDR3 DNA sequence: TGTGCCAGCAGCGGGCAAGGACAGGGGGCGGATACGCAGTATTTT. As protein: CASSGQGQGADTQYF.

The rearrangement uses TRBV2 and TRBJ1-6; the match to TRBD1 covers 7 bases. This CDR3 is 13 amino acids long. Trimming cost V 7 bases and J 5 bases; bases outside gene matches: 2. CDR1 SNHLY and CDR2 FYNNEI come from the germline V gene. CDR3: CASKGQNNSPLHF. The CDR3 nucleotides read TGTGCCAGCAAGGGACAGAATAATTCACCCCTCCACTTT.

The chain employs TRBV6-1 and TRBJ2-7; TRBD2 agrees at 7 bases. Trimming cost V 4 bases and J 2 bases; bases outside gene matches: 11. The CDR3 extends over 16 amino acids. Germline V gene sequence: CDR1 MNHNS, CDR2 SASEGT. The chain's CDR3 is CASSAYLADIAYEQYF. CDR3 coding DNA: TGTGCCAGCAGTGCCTATCTAGCGGATATAGCCTACGAGCAGTACTTC.

This clone was observed once. V gene TRBV10-3 combines with J gene TRBJ2-5, with TRBD1 matching 10 bases. The ends lost 6 bases at V and 4 bases at J; junction bases unmatched: 5. CDR1 is ENHRY, CDR2 SYGVKD, per germline. The CDR3 sequence is 14 residues long. DNA for the CDR3: TGTGCCATCAGGGGACAGGGGTTGACAGAGACCCAGTACTTC. Amino acids: CAIRGQGLTETQYF.

This chain uses TRBV10-3 with TRBJ2-1; 13 bases match TRBD2. Germline values: CDR1 ENHRY, CDR2 SYGVKD. V trimming: 10 bases; J trimming: 3 bases; junction bases outside the gene matches: 6. This CDR3 has 15 residues. The CDR3 protein is CATGRTSGGYNEQFF. DNA of the CDR3: TGTGCCACCGGCCGGACTAGCGGGGGCTACAATGAGCAGTTCTTC.

V usage is TRBV28 and J usage is TRBJ1-5, with 9 positions matching TRBD1. Per the germline V gene, CDR1 is MDHEN and CDR2 is SYDVKM. This CDR3 region has 14 residues. The trim removed 4 bases at V and 6 bases at J, leaving 4 bases unmatched. CDR3 region: CASSSGQGFQPQHF. The CDR3 coding sequence is TGTGCCAGCAGTTCTGGACAGGGGTTTCAGCCCCAGCATTTT.

The chain recombines TRBV5-1 with TRBJ2-7; no reliable D call. The CDR3 length is 15 residues. V was cut by 0 bases and J by 1 base, with 11 bases left in between. Per germline, CDR1 SGHRS and CDR2 YFSETQ. In DNA, the CDR3 is TGCGCCAGCAGCTTGGGCCTTACTGAATCCTACGAGCAGTACTTC. Protein sequence: CASSLGLTESYEQYF.

This clone was detected once. This chain joins TRBV5-4 and TRBJ2-1; possibly TRBD2 for D (6 bases). There are 15 residues in the CDR3. From germline, CDR1 is SGHNT and CDR2 YYREEE (reference sequence). Trimming cost V 4 bases and J 4 bases, with 15 bases left between them. The CDR3 region has the DNA TGTGCCAGCAGCCAAACGGGGGAGCCATACAATGAGCAGTTCTTC. Protein sequence: CASSQTGEPYNEQFF.

V usage is TRBV19 and J usage is TRBJ2-1; 9 nucleotides line up with TRBD2. The length of the CDR3 is 16 residues. Germline V CDR1 and CDR2: LNHDA, SQIVND (reference sequence). The ends lost 6 bases at V and 0 bases at J; junction bases unmatched: 6. CDR3 coding DNA: TGTGCCAGTAGACCAGCGGGAGGACTCTCCTACAATGAGCAGTTCTTC. Residues: CASRPAGGLSYNEQFF.

The chain couples TRBV2 to TRBJ2-1, with 12 bases lining up with TRBD2. V shed 6 bases and J 7 bases; nucleotides not matched to a gene: 16. The CDR3 is 18 residues long. Germline CDR1 is SNHLY and CDR2 is FYNNEI. The DNA of the CDR3 is TGTGCCAGCAGCTTACAAGTTATGCTAGCGGGAGGGTTGAATGAGCAGTTCTTC. This sequence encodes CASSLQVMLAGGLNEQFF.

The chain has TRBV4-2 and TRBJ1-4, with 8 bases identical to TRBD1. Trimming took 0 bases from V and 4 from J; bases not matched to a gene: 7. CDR3 length: 17 residues. Germline V gives CDR1 LGHNA, CDR2 YNFKEQ. CDR3 coding DNA: TGTGCCAGCAGCCAAGAGGTTACAGGGGGAGGTAATGAAAAACTGTTTTTT. Its protein product is CASSQEVTGGGNEKLFF.